This paragraph covers one T cell receptor (beta chain) sequence. It lacks a known antigen. No base quality information exists; no much larger clone differs at one position. The sample's time point label is to be understood as: baseline before first vaccination. Samples from vaccinated people were obtained from the UK trials COV001 and COV002, which included a single-blind randomized controlled phase 2/3 trial of AZD1222 (ChAdOx1 nCoV-19) in healthy adults. For TCRbeta chain sequencing, PBMC samples from trial participants were taken at day 0 and at day 28 after the second dose. Unmatched junction bases come to 3, with V trimmed by 0 bases and J by 2 bases. The CDR3 sequence holds 15 residues, the cysteine and phenylalanine included. Kept here is only the CDR3 DNA, which spans 45 bases and is read in frame from base 1. CDR1 and CDR2, looked up from the germline V gene, are SGHTA and FQGNSA. The data stem from a study of T cell responses to AZD1222 COVID-19 vaccine listed by TCRdb under 2021. Notes on the research overall: AZD1222 recipients given second doses at about 4 weeks or at about 12 weeks were pooled, since spike-specific TCR depth and breadth were not found to differ between the two schedules. A total of 233 trial participants underwent TCR sequencing, of whom roughly 210 had received two doses of AZD1222 and about 25 had received two doses of the MenACWY control vaccine. Trial participants were enrolled by age into 18-55, 56-69 and 70-plus year subgroups, with 148, 28 and 57 TCR-sequenced participants respectively.

The paper's findings and limits, for the study overall: A significant rise in spike-specific TCR breadth and depth was observed after two AZD1222 doses relative to day 0 and relative to MenACWY recipients. The 56-69-year group was small, and its depth increase did not reach significance, likely because of low power. Conclusions about previously exposed vaccinees were limited because only a handful of AZD1222 recipients were SARS-CoV-2 seropositive at baseline. Nearly half of unique spike-specific TCRs reportedly recognized epitopes outside regions mutated in the B.1.351 and B.1.1.7 variants. Participants were mostly white British, with more females than males. The authors suggested clonal diversity may have been underestimated. The vaccine-associated CD4 TCRs covered the entire spike protein, and the dominant responses fell in regions 160-218 and 743-854. Because no samples from the day 14 peak response were available, repertoires could be characterized only after the peak T cell response.

The CDR3 regions of human TCRbeta chains were subjected to immunosequencing. In the original analysis: TCRs in the repertoires were matched against a reference library of SARS-CoV-2-specific TCRs that had been generated with the MIRA antigen-specificity platform. Breadth was defined as the fraction of unique TCRs that were SARS-CoV-2-associated, and depth was defined as the fraction of total T cells that were SARS-CoV-2-associated. Each spike-specific TCR was assigned to its reactive spike region and to a CD4 or CD8 class using the MIRA data. Log10-transformed breadth and depth values were compared by one-way ANOVA with Sidak's multiple comparisons tests. Imported from immuneACCESS, the table was reduced by TCRdb to in-frame sequences with V and J called. These copies leave out some clones; in studies compared against another copy, an unresolved V gene accounts for under half, and the cause of the remainder is not known. The V and J calls and clone size come from that table; D and trimming were worked out from the DNA. The sample contains roughly 78,000 clones, about 82% of them found a single time. About 3% of the sample is taken by the ten largest.

The material sequenced was peripheral blood, taken on day 0 of AZD1222 vaccination. This clonotype originated in an adult in good health. Recombination linked TRBV7-2 to TRBJ2-7; a stretch of 8 junction bases matches TRBD2. The base sequence is TGTGCCAGCAGCTTAGCAACGGGAGGGGCCTACGAGCAGTACTTC. The resulting protein is CASSLATGGAYEQYF.